The subject of this entry is one T cell receptor (beta chain). Antigen: not known. The data were taken from a study of identical twins. CDR3 length equals 15 residues. J was trimmed by 7 bases and V by 0 bases; bases with no gene match: 5. In germline, CDR1 is MGHRA, CDR2 YSYEKL. Whole-study findings and limits: Modelling underestimated the level of out-of-frame TCR alpha sharing observed in monozygotic twins. Among out-of-frame alpha sequences shared by twins, low generation probability occurred in excess. Insertion counts were lower in abundant cord blood beta clonotypes, a trend that memory repertoires did not show.

TCRdb called the 5' RACE reads again in MiXCR, with one record for every CDR3 protein. The table shows around 220,000 distinct CDR3 sequences, with roughly a tenth occurring only once. No donor was unhealthy or non-Caucasian. The chain combines TRBV4-1 with TRBJ1-4, with 7 positions matching TRBD1. The material sequenced was memory T cells sorted from blood. This TCR was sampled from a middle-aged man in good health. CDR3 region: CASSQEGNRGEKLFF. As DNA, the CDR3 is TGCGCCAGCAGCCAAGAAGGTAACAGGGGTGAAAAACTGTTTTTT.